Below, one TCR beta chain is given with its context. Its antigen is unidentified. With 60 Vbeta and 13 Jbeta primers, the PCR was carried out. Generated by immunoSEQ multiplex PCR, the TCRdb table keeps only in-frame clones and is missing some. The top ten hold less than 4.5% of the sample, which has 200,000 or so clones, over 70% seen once. Trimming took 1 base from V and 6 from J, leaving 15 bases between them. This CDR3 comprises 15 residues. Germline V gene lookup returns CDR1 SGHAT and CDR2 FQNNGV. The data derive from a study of cytomegalovirus exposure and HLA in healthy donors. Study-level findings and limits: Presence/absence analyses assumed roughly uniform sequencing depth across donors. CMV serostatus was the only immune exposure information that was available.

The gene calls are TRBV11-2 and TRBJ1-1; D is uncertain. The source material was PBMCs. This receptor was taken from a man aged 50 or older in good health and CMV-seronegative. The CDR3 nucleotides read TGTGCCAGCAGCTTAGTTCGGGGTGTTAGGGCTGAAGCTTTCTTT. Amino acids: CASSLVRGVRAEAFF.